Included here is one T cell receptor beta chain sequence, with context. TCRdb's table, derived via immunoSEQ multiplex PCR, lists solely in-frame clones and lacks some. Found here are tens of thousands of clones, approximately 97% of them singletons; the top ten hold roughly 0.2%. Germline loops: CDR1 LGHNA, CDR2 YNFKEQ. The CDR3 runs to 16 residues. The J segment lost 6 bases and the V segment lost 0 bases, leaving 8 bases of the junction unmatched. The data originate from a study of technical replicates of blood from a few donors. Sequenced material: T cells isolated from PBMCs. This clonotype was obtained from a human donor in good health. The chain has TRBV4-2 and TRBJ2-3; 8 nucleotides align to TRBD1. CDR3 DNA: TGTGCCAGCAGCCAAGATACGGGGACAGGCGTTGATACGCAGTATTTT. Translating it yields CASSQDTGTGVDTQYF.